This TCR beta chain was sequenced for a study of early T cells in non-severe SARS-CoV-2 infection. Study in general: RNA in bulk from unsorted whole blood was sequenced, and chains were unpaired.

With respect to this clonotype: Antigen specificity is unknown.

The ends lost 4 bases at V and 8 bases at J; junction bases unmatched: 8. CDR3 length: 14 amino acids. CDR1 and CDR2 from the germline V gene are SGHRS and YFSETQ. Unique molecular identifiers were affixed to single, distinct cDNA molecules. TCRdb passed the 5' RACE reads through MiXCR, listing each CDR3 protein once. Here the sample spans tens of thousands of distinct CDR3 sequences, over 9% being singletons. Study results and caveats: Reliance on VDJdb matching favored anti-spike CD8 responses; private and CD4 specificities were missed.

Specimen: whole blood. The clonotype comes from an adult who was a healthcare worker with PCR-confirmed SARS-CoV-2 infection or an uninfected control (not recorded which). This chain links TRBV5-1 with TRBJ1-4; 7 nucleotides line up with TRBD1. The DNA of the CDR3 is TGCGCCAGCAGCACCGACAGGGTAGGGGAAAAACTGTTTTTT. Amino acids: CASSTDRVGEKLFF.